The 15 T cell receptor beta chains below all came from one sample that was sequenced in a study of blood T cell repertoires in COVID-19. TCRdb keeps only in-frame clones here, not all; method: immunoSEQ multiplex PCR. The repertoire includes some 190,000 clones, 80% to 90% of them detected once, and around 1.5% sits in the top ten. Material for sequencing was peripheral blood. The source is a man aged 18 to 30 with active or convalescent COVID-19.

The CDR3 DNA sequence: TGCAGCGTGGCCCGACAGGGAAGCACAGATACGCAGTATTTT. This translates into CSVARQGSTDTQYF. The rearrangement uses TRBV29-1 and TRBJ2-3, with TRBD1 matching over 7 bases. J lost 0 bases, V lost 6 bases, and 6 bases had no gene match. This CDR3 comprises 14 residues. The germline CDR1 and CDR2 sequences are SQVTM and ANQGSEA.

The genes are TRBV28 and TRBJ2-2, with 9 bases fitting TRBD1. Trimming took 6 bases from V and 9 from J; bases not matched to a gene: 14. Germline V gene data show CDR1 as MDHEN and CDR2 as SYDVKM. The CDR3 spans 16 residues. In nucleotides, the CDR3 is TGTGCCAGCAGGCAAGCCGGGACAGGGATTGATCGGGAGCTGTTTTTT. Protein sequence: CASRQAGTGIDRELFF.

CDR3 nucleotide sequence: TGCGCCAGCAGCCAAGATCTGTGGGGCCCAGATGGCTACGAGCAGTACTTC. Translated: CASSQDLWGPDGYEQYF. The chain links TRBV4-3 to TRBJ2-7, with D perhaps matching TRBD1 (5 bases). Trimming took 0 bases from V and 3 from J, leaving 18 bases between them. This CDR3 region has 17 residues. Germline loops: CDR1 LGHNA, CDR2 YSLEER.

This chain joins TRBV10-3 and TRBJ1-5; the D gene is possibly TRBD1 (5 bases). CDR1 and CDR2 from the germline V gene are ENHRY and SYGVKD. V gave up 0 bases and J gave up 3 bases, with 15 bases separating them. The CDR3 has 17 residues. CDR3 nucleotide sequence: TGTGCCATCAGTGAGTCCATGGCAGGGCCTTCCAATCAGCCCCAGCATTTT. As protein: CAISESMAGPSNQPQHF.

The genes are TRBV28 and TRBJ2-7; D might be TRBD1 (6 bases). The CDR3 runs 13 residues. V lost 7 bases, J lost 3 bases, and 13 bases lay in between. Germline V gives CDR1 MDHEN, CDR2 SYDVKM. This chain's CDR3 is CASTRWTVYEQYF. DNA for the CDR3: TGTGCCAGCACCCGATGGACAGTCTACGAGCAGTACTTC.

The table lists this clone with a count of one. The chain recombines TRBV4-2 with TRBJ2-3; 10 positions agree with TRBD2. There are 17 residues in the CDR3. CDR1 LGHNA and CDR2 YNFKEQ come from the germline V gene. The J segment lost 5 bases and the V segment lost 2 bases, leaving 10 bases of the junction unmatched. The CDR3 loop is CASSQSGASGGKDTQYF. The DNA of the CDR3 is TGTGCCAGCAGCCAATCCGGGGCTAGCGGGGGAAAAGATACGCAGTATTTT.

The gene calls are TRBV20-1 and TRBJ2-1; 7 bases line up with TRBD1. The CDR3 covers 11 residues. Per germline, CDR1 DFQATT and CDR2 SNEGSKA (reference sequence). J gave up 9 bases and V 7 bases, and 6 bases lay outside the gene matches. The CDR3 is CSGQGNGEQFF. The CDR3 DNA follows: TGCAGTGGACAGGGTAATGGTGAGCAGTTCTTC.

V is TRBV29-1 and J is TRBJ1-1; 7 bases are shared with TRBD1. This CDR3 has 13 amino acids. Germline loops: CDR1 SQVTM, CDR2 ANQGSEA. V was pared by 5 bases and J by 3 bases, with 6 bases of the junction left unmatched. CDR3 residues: CSVTQGGDTEAFF. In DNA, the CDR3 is TGCAGCGTTACGCAGGGGGGAGACACTGAAGCTTTCTTT.

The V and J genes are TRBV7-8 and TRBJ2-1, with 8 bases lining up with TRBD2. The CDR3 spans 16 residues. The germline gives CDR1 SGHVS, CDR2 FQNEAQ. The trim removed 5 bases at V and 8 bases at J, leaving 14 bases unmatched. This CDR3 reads CASSPWGAGVQDEQFF. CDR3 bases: TGTGCCAGCAGCCCATGGGGAGCGGGAGTACAGGATGAGCAGTTCTTC.

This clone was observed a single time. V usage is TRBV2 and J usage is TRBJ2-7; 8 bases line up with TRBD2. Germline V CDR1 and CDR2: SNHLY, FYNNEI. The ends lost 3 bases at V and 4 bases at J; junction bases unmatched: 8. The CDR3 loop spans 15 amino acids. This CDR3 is CASSEIGSGSYEQYF. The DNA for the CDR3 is TGTGCCAGCAGTGAGATAGGCAGCGGGAGTTACGAGCAGTACTTC.

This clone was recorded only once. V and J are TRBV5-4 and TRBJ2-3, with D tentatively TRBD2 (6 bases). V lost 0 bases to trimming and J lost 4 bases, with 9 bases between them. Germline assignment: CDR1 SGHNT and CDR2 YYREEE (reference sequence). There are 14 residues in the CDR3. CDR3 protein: CASSLGLVPDTQYF. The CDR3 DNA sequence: TGTGCCAGCAGCTTGGGACTAGTCCCAGATACGCAGTATTTT.

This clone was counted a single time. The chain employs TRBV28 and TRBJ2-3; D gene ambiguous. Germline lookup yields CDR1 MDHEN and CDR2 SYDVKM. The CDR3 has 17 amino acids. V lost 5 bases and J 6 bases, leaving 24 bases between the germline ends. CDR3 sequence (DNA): TGTGCCAGCAGTGGCGACAAGCCCGATTCTGTTCGGGATACGCAGTATTTT. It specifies CASSGDKPDSVRDTQYF.

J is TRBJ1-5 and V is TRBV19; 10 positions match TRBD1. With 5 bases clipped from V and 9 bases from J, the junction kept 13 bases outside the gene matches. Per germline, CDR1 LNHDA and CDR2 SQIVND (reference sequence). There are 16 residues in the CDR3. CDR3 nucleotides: TGTGCCAGTAGTCTTAGACCGGGACAGGGGACGCGGCCCCAGCATTTT. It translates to CASSLRPGQGTRPQHF.

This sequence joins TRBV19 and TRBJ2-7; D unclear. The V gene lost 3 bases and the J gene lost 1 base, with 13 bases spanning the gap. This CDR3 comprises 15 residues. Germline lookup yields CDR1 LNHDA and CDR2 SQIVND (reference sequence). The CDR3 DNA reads TGTGCCAGTAGTATTAGCCAGACGGAATCCTACGAGCAGTACTTC. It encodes CASSISQTESYEQYF.

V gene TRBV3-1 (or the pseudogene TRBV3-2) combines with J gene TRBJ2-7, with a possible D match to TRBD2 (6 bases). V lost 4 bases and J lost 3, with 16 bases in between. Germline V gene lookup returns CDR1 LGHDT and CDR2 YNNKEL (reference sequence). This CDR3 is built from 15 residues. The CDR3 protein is CASSPAAGSFYEQYF. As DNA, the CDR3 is TGTGCCAGCAGCCCTGCGGCGGGATCGTTCTACGAGCAGTACTTC.